The entry below gives a single T cell receptor (beta chain) sequence along with its context. The sample belongs to a study of blood T cell repertoires in COVID-19. Overall study: Sites in the United States, Italy and Spain provided acute and convalescent COVID-19 samples.

V was trimmed by 1 base and J by 0 bases, leaving 9 bases between them. The germline V gene encodes CDR1 LGHNA and CDR2 YNFKEQ. This CDR3 has 15 residues. Seattle participants joined during active infection and were tracked over time. Using immunoSEQ multiplex PCR, the repertoire was profiled, and TCRdb retains in-frame clones only, with some absent. The sample holds some 180,000 clones; 85% are singletons and the top ten take about 8.1%. The V and J genes are TRBV4-2 and TRBJ1-1; no definite D call. The sequenced material came from peripheral blood. The sequence was collected from an elderly woman with COVID-19, enrolled during active disease. This CDR3 is CASSQVAFVNTEAFF. Here the CDR3 DNA reads TGTGCCAGCAGCCAAGTGGCATTTGTGAACACTGAAGCTTTCTTT.